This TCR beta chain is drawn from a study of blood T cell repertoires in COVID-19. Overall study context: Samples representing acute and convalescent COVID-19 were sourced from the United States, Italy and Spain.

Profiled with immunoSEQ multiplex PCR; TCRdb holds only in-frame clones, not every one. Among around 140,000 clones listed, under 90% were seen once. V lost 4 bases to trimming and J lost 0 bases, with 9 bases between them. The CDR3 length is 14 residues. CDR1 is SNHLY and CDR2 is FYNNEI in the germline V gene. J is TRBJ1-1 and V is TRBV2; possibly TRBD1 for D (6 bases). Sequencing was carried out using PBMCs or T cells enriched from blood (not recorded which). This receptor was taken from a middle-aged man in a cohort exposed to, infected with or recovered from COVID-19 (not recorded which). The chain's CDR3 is CASSADRMNTEAFF. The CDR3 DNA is TGTGCCAGCAGTGCCGACAGGATGAACACTGAAGCTTTCTTT.